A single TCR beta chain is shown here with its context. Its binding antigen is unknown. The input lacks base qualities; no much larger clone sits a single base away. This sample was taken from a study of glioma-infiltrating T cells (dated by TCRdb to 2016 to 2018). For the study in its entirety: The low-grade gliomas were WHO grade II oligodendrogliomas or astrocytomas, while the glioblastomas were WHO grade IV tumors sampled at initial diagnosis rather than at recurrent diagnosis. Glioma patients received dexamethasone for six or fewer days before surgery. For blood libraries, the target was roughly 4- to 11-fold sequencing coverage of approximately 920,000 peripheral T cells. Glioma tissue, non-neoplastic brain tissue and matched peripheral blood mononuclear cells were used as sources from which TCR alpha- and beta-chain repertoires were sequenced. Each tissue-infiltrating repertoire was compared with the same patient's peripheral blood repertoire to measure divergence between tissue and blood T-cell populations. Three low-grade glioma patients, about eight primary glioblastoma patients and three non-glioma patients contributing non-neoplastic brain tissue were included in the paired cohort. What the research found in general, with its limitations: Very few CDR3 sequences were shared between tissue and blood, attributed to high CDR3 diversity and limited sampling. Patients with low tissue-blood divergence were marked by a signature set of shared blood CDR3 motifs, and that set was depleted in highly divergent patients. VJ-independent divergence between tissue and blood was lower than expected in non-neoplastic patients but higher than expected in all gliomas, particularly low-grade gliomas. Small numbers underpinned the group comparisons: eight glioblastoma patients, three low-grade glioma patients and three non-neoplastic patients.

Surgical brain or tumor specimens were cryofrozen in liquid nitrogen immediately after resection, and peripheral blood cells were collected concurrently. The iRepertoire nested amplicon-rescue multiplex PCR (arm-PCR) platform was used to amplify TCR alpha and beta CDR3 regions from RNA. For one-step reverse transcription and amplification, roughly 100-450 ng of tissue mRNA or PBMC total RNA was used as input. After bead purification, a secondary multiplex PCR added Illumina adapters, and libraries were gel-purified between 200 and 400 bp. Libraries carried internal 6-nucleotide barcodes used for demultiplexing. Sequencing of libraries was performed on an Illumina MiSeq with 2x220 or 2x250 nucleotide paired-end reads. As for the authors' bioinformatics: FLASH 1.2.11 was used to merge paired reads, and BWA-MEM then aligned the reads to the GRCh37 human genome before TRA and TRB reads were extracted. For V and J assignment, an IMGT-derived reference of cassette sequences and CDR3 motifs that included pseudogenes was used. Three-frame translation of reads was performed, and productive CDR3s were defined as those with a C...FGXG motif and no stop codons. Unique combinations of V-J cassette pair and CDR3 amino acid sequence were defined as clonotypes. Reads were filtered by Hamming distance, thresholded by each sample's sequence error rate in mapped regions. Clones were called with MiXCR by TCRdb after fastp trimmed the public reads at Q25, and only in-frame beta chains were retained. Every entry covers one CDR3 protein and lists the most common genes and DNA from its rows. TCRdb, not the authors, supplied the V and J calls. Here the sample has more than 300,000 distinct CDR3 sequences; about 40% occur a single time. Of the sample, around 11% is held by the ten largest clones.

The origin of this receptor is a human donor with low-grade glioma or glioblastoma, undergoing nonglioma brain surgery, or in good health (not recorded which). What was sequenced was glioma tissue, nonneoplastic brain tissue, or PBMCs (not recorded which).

The nucleotides read TGTGCCAGCAGCCTCTCGACGCGGGGGTACGAGCAGTACTTC. Translated, it gives CASSLSTRGYEQYF. The V and J genes are TRBV28 and TRBJ2-7; the central 7 bases match TRBD2. The CDR3, from cysteine to phenylalanine, totals 14 residues. The retained sequence is limited to the CDR3, 42 bases, with the frame set at the first base. The germline V end is reduced by 6 bases and the J end by 4 bases; junction bases left unmatched: 9. Based on the germline V gene, the CDR1 and CDR2 sequences are MDHEN and SYDVKM.